The rows below give T cell receptor beta chains drawn from one sample of a study of blood T cell repertoires in COVID-19. Generated by immunoSEQ multiplex PCR, the TCRdb table keeps only in-frame clones and is missing some. The sample shows fewer than 200,000 clones, 75% to 80% of them seen only once. Input material: peripheral blood. The receptors were sampled from a woman aged 70 to 79 with acute or convalescent COVID-19. Both conserved end residues are part of each CDR3. Fields, in order: V gene, clone size, D gene, J gene, CDR3 protein, CDR3 DNA. D genes are given only for firm matches. Only some rows state a clone size, as once, few, many or a class for expanded clones.

v_call: TRBV5-1
clone_size: .
d_call: .
j_call: TRBJ2-3
cdr3_aa: CASSLDSVGVDTQYF
cdr3_nt: TGCGCCAGCAGCTTGGATTCAGTCGGGGTAGATACGCAGTATTTT

v_call: TRBV5-1
clone_size: .
d_call: TRBD1
j_call: TRBJ1-3
cdr3_aa: CASSSRTGDGNTIYF
cdr3_nt: TGCGCCAGCAGCTCCAGGACAGGGGATGGAAACACCATATATTTT

v_call: TRBV5-6
clone_size: .
d_call: TRBD1
j_call: TRBJ1-2
cdr3_aa: CASSLVGQGHYGYTF
cdr3_nt: TGTGCCAGCAGCTTGGTGGGACAGGGCCACTATGGCTACACCTTC

v_call: TRBV4-1
clone_size: .
d_call: TRBD2
j_call: TRBJ2-1
cdr3_aa: CASSRTSGSSYNEQFF
cdr3_nt: TGCGCCAGCAGCAGGACTAGCGGGAGCTCCTACAATGAGCAGTTCTTC

v_call: TRBV27
clone_size: few
d_call: TRBD1
j_call: TRBJ2-7
cdr3_aa: CASSRTGTEYEQYF
cdr3_nt: TGTGCCAGCAGTCGCACCGGGACAGAATACGAGCAGTACTTC

v_call: TRBV2
clone_size: many
d_call: .
j_call: TRBJ2-4
cdr3_aa: CASSVIAKNIQYF
cdr3_nt: TGTGCCAGCAGTGTAATCGCCAAAAACATTCAGTACTTC

v_call: TRBV7-9
clone_size: .
d_call: .
j_call: TRBJ2-2
cdr3_aa: CASSLQSPGELFF
cdr3_nt: TGTGCCAGCAGCTTACAGTCACCCGGGGAGCTGTTTTTT

v_call: TRBV19
clone_size: .
d_call: TRBD2
j_call: TRBJ2-1
cdr3_aa: CASSAGLAWGEQFF
cdr3_nt: TGTGCCAGTAGTGCGGGACTAGCATGGGGTGAGCAGTTCTTC

v_call: TRBV24-1
clone_size: .
d_call: .
j_call: TRBJ1-1
cdr3_aa: CATSSGVYSEAFF
cdr3_nt: TGTGCCACCAGTTCGGGGGTATACTCTGAAGCTTTCTTT

v_call: TRBV3-1/TRBV3-2
clone_size: .
d_call: TRBD1
j_call: TRBJ1-1
cdr3_aa: CASSLGTGLEAFF
cdr3_nt: TGTGCCAGCAGCCTTGGGACAGGACTTGAAGCTTTCTTT

v_call: TRBV6-1
clone_size: .
d_call: .
j_call: TRBJ1-5
cdr3_aa: CASSEFRASRGQPQHF
cdr3_nt: TGTGCCAGCAGTGAATTTCGTGCAAGCAGGGGTCAGCCCCAGCATTTT

v_call: TRBV10-3
clone_size: .
d_call: .
j_call: TRBJ2-1
cdr3_aa: CAISESLGSYNNEQFF
cdr3_nt: TGTGCCATCAGTGAGTCTCTCGGGAGCTATAACAATGAGCAGTTCTTC

v_call: TRBV3-1/TRBV3-2
clone_size: .
d_call: TRBD2
j_call: TRBJ2-7
cdr3_aa: CASSMGLAGQYEQYF
cdr3_nt: TGTGCCAGCAGCATGGGACTAGCGGGTCAATACGAGCAGTACTTC

v_call: TRBV5-1
clone_size: .
d_call: .
j_call: TRBJ2-2
cdr3_aa: CASKLGGEAGELFF
cdr3_nt: TGCGCCAGCAAACTAGGGGGAGAGGCCGGGGAGCTGTTTTTT

v_call: TRBV7-2
clone_size: once
d_call: .
j_call: TRBJ1-2
cdr3_aa: CASSLGGGQDYGYTF
cdr3_nt: TGTGCCAGCAGCTTAGGCGGGGGTCAGGACTATGGCTACACCTTC

v_call: TRBV30
clone_size: .
d_call: .
j_call: TRBJ1-3
cdr3_aa: CAWSGGVAGNTIYF
cdr3_nt: TGTGCCTGGAGTGGGGGGGTTGCTGGAAACACCATATATTTT

v_call: TRBV11-3
clone_size: few
d_call: .
j_call: TRBJ2-1
cdr3_aa: CASSYTGLGEQFF
cdr3_nt: TGTGCCAGCAGCTATACAGGGCTCGGTGAGCAGTTCTTC

v_call: TRBV10-3
clone_size: .
d_call: .
j_call: TRBJ2-7
cdr3_aa: CAISENSAGSSYEQYF
cdr3_nt: TGTGCCATCAGTGAGAATTCCGCGGGTAGCTCCTACGAGCAGTACTTC

v_call: TRBV30
clone_size: once
d_call: TRBD1
j_call: TRBJ1-6
cdr3_aa: CAWTAQGVPFPHF
cdr3_nt: TGTGCCTGGACCGCACAGGGGGTCCCTTTCCCTCACTTT

v_call: TRBV19
clone_size: few
d_call: .
j_call: TRBJ2-1
cdr3_aa: CASSPLGRAYNEQFF
cdr3_nt: TGTGCCAGTAGTCCCCTGGGGAGAGCGTACAATGAGCAGTTCTTC

v_call: TRBV28
clone_size: .
d_call: TRBD2
j_call: TRBJ2-7
cdr3_aa: CASSIPAGDRYEQYF
cdr3_nt: TGTGCCAGCAGTATCCCAGCGGGAGACCGCTACGAGCAGTACTTC

v_call: TRBV7-3
clone_size: once
d_call: .
j_call: TRBJ2-1
cdr3_aa: CASSLSSYNEQFF
cdr3_nt: TGTGCCAGCAGCTTATCTTCCTACAATGAGCAGTTCTTC

v_call: TRBV2
clone_size: once
d_call: TRBD1
j_call: TRBJ2-7
cdr3_aa: CASSKTGGSYEQYF
cdr3_nt: TGTGCCAGCTCTAAGACAGGGGGATCCTACGAGCAGTACTTC

v_call: TRBV27
clone_size: .
d_call: .
j_call: TRBJ2-7
cdr3_aa: CANSLSFSGETYEQYF
cdr3_nt: TGTGCCAACAGTTTATCGTTTAGCGGAGAAACCTACGAGCAGTACTTC

v_call: TRBV3-1/TRBV3-2
clone_size: .
d_call: TRBD1
j_call: TRBJ1-4
cdr3_aa: CASSRQGTNEKLFF
cdr3_nt: TGTGCCAGCAGCCGACAGGGAACTAATGAAAAACTGTTTTTT

v_call: TRBV19
clone_size: once
d_call: TRBD2
j_call: TRBJ2-1
cdr3_aa: CASSIPAGGSYNEQFF
cdr3_nt: TGTGCCAGTAGTATTCCAGCGGGAGGCTCCTACAATGAGCAGTTCTTC

v_call: TRBV10-3
clone_size: .
d_call: .
j_call: TRBJ2-7
cdr3_aa: CATRGFLEQYF
cdr3_nt: TGTGCCACCCGAGGATTTCTCGAGCAGTACTTC

v_call: TRBV19
clone_size: .
d_call: TRBD2
j_call: TRBJ2-7
cdr3_aa: CASSRTSGAYEQYF
cdr3_nt: TGTGCCAGTAGCCGAACTAGCGGAGCCTACGAGCAGTACTTC

v_call: TRBV29-1
clone_size: few
d_call: .
j_call: TRBJ2-7
cdr3_aa: CSVVVSYEQYF
cdr3_nt: TGCAGCGTTGTTGTTAGCTACGAGCAGTACTTC

v_call: TRBV9
clone_size: .
d_call: .
j_call: TRBJ1-1
cdr3_aa: CASSVEGSTWEDTEAFF
cdr3_nt: TGTGCCAGCAGCGTAGAGGGCTCAACCTGGGAGGACACTGAAGCTTTCTTT

v_call: TRBV27
clone_size: .
d_call: TRBD1
j_call: TRBJ2-3
cdr3_aa: CASSLGQGVSADTQYF
cdr3_nt: TGTGCCAGCAGTTTAGGACAGGGTGTTAGCGCAGATACGCAGTATTTT

v_call: TRBV5-6
clone_size: .
d_call: .
j_call: TRBJ2-7
cdr3_aa: CASRETGYSYEQYF
cdr3_nt: TGTGCCAGCAGAGAGACAGGATACTCCTACGAGCAGTACTTC

v_call: TRBV11-3
clone_size: once
d_call: TRBD2
j_call: TRBJ2-2
cdr3_aa: CASSPRTSANTGELFF
cdr3_nt: TGTGCCAGCAGCCCACGGACTAGCGCGAACACCGGGGAGCTGTTTTTT

v_call: TRBV29-1
clone_size: .
d_call: TRBD2
j_call: TRBJ2-3
cdr3_aa: CSAKLAGGTDTQYF
cdr3_nt: TGCAGCGCTAAACTAGCGGGGGGCACAGATACGCAGTATTTT

v_call: TRBV6-5
clone_size: once
d_call: .
j_call: TRBJ2-2
cdr3_aa: CASKGVPGELFF
cdr3_nt: TGTGCCAGCAAGGGGGTCCCCGGGGAGCTGTTTTTT

v_call: TRBV7-2
clone_size: .
d_call: .
j_call: TRBJ2-1
cdr3_aa: CVSSTQSGDHNEQFF
cdr3_nt: TGTGTCAGCAGCACGCAGTCGGGGGACCACAATGAGCAGTTCTTC

v_call: TRBV4-1
clone_size: .
d_call: TRBD1
j_call: TRBJ1-6
cdr3_aa: CASSQAVDRVWPNSPLHF
cdr3_nt: TGCGCCAGCAGCCAAGCAGTGGACAGGGTTTGGCCTAATTCACCCCTCCACTTT

v_call: TRBV5-8
clone_size: few
d_call: TRBD1
j_call: TRBJ1-1
cdr3_aa: CASSWDRGNTEAFF
cdr3_nt: TGTGCCAGCAGCTGGGACAGGGGGAACACTGAAGCTTTCTTT

v_call: TRBV19
clone_size: .
d_call: .
j_call: TRBJ2-2
cdr3_aa: CASTDSRGSGTGELFF
cdr3_nt: TGTGCCAGTACCGACTCCAGGGGAAGTGGCACCGGGGAGCTGTTTTTT

v_call: TRBV12-3/TRBV12-4
clone_size: .
d_call: .
j_call: TRBJ2-1
cdr3_aa: CASSPQGNEQFF
cdr3_nt: TGTGCCAGCAGTCCACAGGGCAATGAGCAGTTCTTC

v_call: TRBV5-6
clone_size: .
d_call: .
j_call: TRBJ2-7
cdr3_aa: CASSLALGLLAYEQYF
cdr3_nt: TGTGCCAGCAGCTTAGCCTTGGGACTGTTAGCCTACGAGCAGTACTTC

v_call: TRBV6-6
clone_size: .
d_call: TRBD2
j_call: TRBJ2-3
cdr3_aa: CASGQTSGSTDTQYF
cdr3_nt: TGTGCCAGCGGTCAGACTAGCGGGAGCACAGATACGCAGTATTTT

v_call: TRBV12-3/TRBV12-4
clone_size: .
d_call: .
j_call: TRBJ2-7
cdr3_aa: CASSSVLYEQYF
cdr3_nt: TGTGCCAGCAGCTCCGTACTCTACGAGCAGTACTTC

v_call: TRBV5-1
clone_size: .
d_call: TRBD2
j_call: TRBJ2-5
cdr3_aa: CASSRASGRKTQYF
cdr3_nt: TGCGCCAGCAGTAGGGCTAGCGGGAGGAAGACCCAGTACTTC

v_call: TRBV4-1
clone_size: .
d_call: TRBD2
j_call: TRBJ2-1
cdr3_aa: CASSQQVTGTIKNEQFF
cdr3_nt: TGCGCCAGCAGCCAACAGGTTACCGGGACTATAAAGAATGAGCAGTTCTTC

v_call: TRBV5-1
clone_size: .
d_call: .
j_call: TRBJ1-1
cdr3_aa: CASSLARSNTEAFF
cdr3_nt: TGCGCCAGCAGCCTAGCCCGGAGCAACACTGAAGCTTTCTTT

v_call: TRBV10-3
clone_size: .
d_call: .
j_call: TRBJ1-2
cdr3_aa: CAISDPLTGSNYGYTF
cdr3_nt: TGTGCCATCAGTGACCCTCTGACGGGTTCTAACTATGGCTACACCTTC

v_call: TRBV24-1
clone_size: .
d_call: TRBD2
j_call: TRBJ2-7
cdr3_aa: CATSDLGTSGSYEQYF
cdr3_nt: TGTGCCACCAGTGATTTGGGGACTAGCGGCTCCTACGAGCAGTACTTC

v_call: TRBV5-1
clone_size: .
d_call: .
j_call: TRBJ1-5
cdr3_aa: CASSLLPHADGSNQPQHF
cdr3_nt: TGCGCCAGCAGCTTGTTACCCCATGCTGACGGGAGCAATCAGCCCCAGCATTTT

v_call: TRBV29-1
clone_size: .
d_call: TRBD2
j_call: TRBJ2-3
cdr3_aa: CSAEVAGADTQYF
cdr3_nt: TGCAGCGCCGAAGTAGCGGGAGCAGATACGCAGTATTTT